The sequence of this T cell receptor (beta chain) was determined in a study of blood T cell repertoires in COVID-19. CDR1 is PRHDT, CDR2 FYEKMQ, per germline (reference sequence). The CDR3 has 15 amino acids. With V trimmed by 4 bases and J by 6 bases, 5 bases remained unmatched. Authors' analysis steps: Estimates of nucleated cell counts were drawn from the amplification of reference gene primers. This table comes from immunoSEQ multiplex PCR, and its TCRdb copy is limited to in-frame clones, with some not included. V and J calls and clone size are copied from that table; D and trimming were computed from the DNA. The sample lists 190,000 or so clones; roughly 87% were seen once.

This clonotype was obtained from a woman aged 30 to 39 who had recovered from COVID-19. The chain has TRBV13 and TRBJ1-5; 11 nucleotides match TRBD1. The specimen sequenced was PBMCs or T cells enriched from blood (not recorded which). In DNA form, the CDR3 reads TGTGCCAGCAGCTCATCGGGGACAGGGGGTCAGCCCCAGCATTTT. It is translated as CASSSSGTGGQPQHF.